This T cell receptor beta chain was profiled in a study of shared clonotypes between healthy human individuals. Study details: The plates for each donor numbered three CD4 naive, three CD4 memory, two CD8 naive and one CD8 memory. Overall study findings and caveats: Sequencing of the sorted subsets was shown by rarefaction to be incomplete despite large depth.

Concerning this clone itself: As yet, its antigen is unknown.

Clones were sequenced by immunoSEQ multiplex PCR, and TCRdb holds only the in-frame ones, with some missing. The profile shows around 2.3 million clones, approximately 94% of them singletons. The germline CDR1 and CDR2 sequences are MNHNS and SASEGT. V lost 5 bases and J lost 0; bases outside the gene matches: 6. This CDR3 spans 15 amino acids. This clonotype was sampled from a man aged 18 to 30 in good health. Material: naive CD4+ T cells sorted from blood. The subset denotes: CD45RA+ positively selected. The rearrangement links TRBV6-1 to TRBJ1-2; 7 bases align to TRBD1. Here the CDR3 reads CASSLTGITNYGYTF. In nucleotides, the CDR3 is TGTGCCAGCAGTCTGACAGGGATAACTAACTATGGCTACACCTTC.